These 5 T cell receptor beta chains came from one sample sequenced in a study of regulatory T cells in long-lasting Graves disease. Building of the TCR beta libraries involved iRepertoire HTBI primers and Arm-PCR of CDR3 regions. TCRdb used MiXCR to reprocess the multiplex PCR reads, holding one entry per CDR3 protein. The sample consists of 300,000 to 350,000 distinct CDR3 sequences, 15% to 20% of them appearing once. Time point given: persistent/refractory GD, antithyroid drugs over 5 years with positive TRAb. PBMCs provided the RNA from which the TCR library was made. The specimen was peripheral blood mononuclear cells (PBMCs), collected when the disease was refractory, from a patient treated with antithyroid drugs. The receptors come from a female donor with Graves disease.

The chain joins TRBV19 to TRBJ2-5, with a possible D match to TRBD1 (5 bases). This CDR3 has 12 amino acids. In germline, CDR1 is LNHDA, CDR2 SQIVND (reference sequence). V lost 8 bases to trimming and J lost 2 bases, with 9 bases between them. As DNA, the CDR3 is TGTGCCAGTTCACAGGAGCAAGAGACCCAGTACTTC. Protein: CASSQEQETQYF. Drawing the rest from reference TRBV19 and TRBJ2-5, the complete variable domain is DGGITQSPKYLFRKEGQNVTLSCEQNLNHDAMYWYRQDPGQGLRLIYYSQIVNDFQKGDIAEGYSVSREKKESFPLTVTSAQKNPTAFYLCASSQEQETQYFGPGTRLLVL.

At least ten counts were recorded for this clonotype. This chain links TRBV15 with TRBJ2-7; D remains unclear. This CDR3 contains 13 residues. Between the trimmed V and J ends, which lost 0 bases and 6 bases, there was a span of 9 bases. CDR1 is LNHNV and CDR2 is YYDKDF in the germline V gene (reference sequence). CDR3 coding DNA: TGTGCCACCAGCAGAGAGGCAGCGTTCGAGCAGTACTTC. Residues: CATSREAAFEQYF.

This clonotype has a handful of counts. The chain employs TRBV12-3 or TRBV12-4 and TRBJ1-5, with 8 bases lining up with TRBD1. The junction had 7 bases not matched to a gene; V was cut back by 2 bases and J by 1 base. The CDR3 has 17 amino acids. The CDR3, as DNA: TGTGCCAGCAGTTTAAAGACCGGGACAGGCAGCAATCAGCCCCAGCATTTT. Translating it yields CASSLKTGTGSNQPQHF.

There are a few counts of this clonotype. The CDR3, as DNA: TGTGCCAGCAGCTATACCGTGGGGGAGCTGTTTTTT. This gives the protein CASSYTVGELFF. The V call is TRBV5-6, the J call TRBJ2-2, with D uncertain. This CDR3 has 12 amino acids. Deletions cut 3 bases from V and 8 bases from J, with 8 bases between. Germline V gene sequence: CDR1 SGHDT, CDR2 YYEEEE.

This clonotype was counted many times. The chain couples TRBV7-2 to TRBJ1-5, with a weak D call TRBD1 (6 bases). The CDR3 covers 16 residues. V lost 9 bases and J lost 0, with 18 bases in between. The germline V gene encodes CDR1 SGHTA and CDR2 FQGNSA. This CDR3 is CARILRGGDSNQPQHF. As DNA, the CDR3 is TGTGCCAGAATACTACGAGGGGGGGATAGCAATCAGCCCCAGCATTTT.